Sequencing of this T cell receptor beta chain was carried out in a study of CD8 T cells in Susac syndrome. Random hexamers were used to reverse transcribe an amount of about 0.45 to 1 ug RNA. Via MiXCR, TCRdb re-called the immunoSEQ multiplex PCR reads, giving one row per CDR3 protein. The repertoire consists of some 150,000 distinct CDR3 sequences, with over 95% occurring once and the leading ten covering 0.15%. Germline CDR1 MGHRA, CDR2 YSYEKL. Trimming stripped 3 bases from V and 2 bases from J, with 12 bases between. This CDR3 contains 15 residues. The rearrangement uses TRBV4-1 and TRBJ2-3; TRBD2 is a possible D gene (6 bases). Material: CD8+ T cells from PBMCs. This clonotype originated in a human donor with multiple sclerosis. CDR3 DNA sequence: TGCGCCAGCAGCCATCCGGGGGAGATCACAGATACGCAGTATTTT. Its translation is CASSHPGEITDTQYF.